Each of the 3 T cell receptor beta chains below was sequenced from the same sample in a study of spatial heterogeneity in lung cancer. TCRdb re-analysed the 5' RACE reads in MiXCR, keeping a single row per CDR3 protein. This table has a few thousand distinct CDR3 sequences, about 48% appearing once. Noted time point: sample taken at primary tumor resection. Unsorted whole RNA samples from tumor, nontumor lung or frozen PBMC were sequenced. Here the sequenced sample was PBMCs, taken at surgery. These receptors originate from a female donor with early-stage non-small cell lung cancer.

Comment on this clonotype: The library was prepared for alpha chains; this beta chain is a stray read, so its frequency means little. J is TRBJ1-1 and V is TRBV28; D is unclear. Germline loops: CDR1 MDHEN, CDR2 SYDVKM. This CDR3 is built from 11 residues. Trimming stripped 6 bases from V and 3 bases from J, with 5 bases between. CDR3 protein: CASREHTEAFF. The CDR3 DNA follows: TGTGCCAGCAGGGAGCACACTGAAGCTTTCTTT. Full variable domain (remainder filled in from reference TRBV28 and TRBJ1-1): DVKVTQSSRYLVKRTGEKVFLECVQDMDHENMFWYRQDPGLGLRLIYFSYDVKMKEKGDIPEGYSVSREKKERFSLILESASTNQTSMYLCASREHTEAFFGQGTRLTVV.

About this clonotype itself: The library was built for alpha chains, so this beta chain is an off-target read and its size means little. This chain connects TRBV4-3 to TRBJ2-3, with D possibly matching TRBD1 (7 bases). The V gene's germline CDR1 is LGHNA and CDR2 YSLEER. There are 15 residues in the CDR3. Trimming cost V 0 bases and J 6 bases, with 13 bases left between them. The CDR3 loop reads CASSQDGRGVDTQYF. Here the CDR3 DNA reads TGCGCCAGCAGCCAAGATGGCAGGGGGGTCGATACGCAGTATTTT.

As to this clonotype: The library was designed around alpha chains, so this beta chain is a stray read whose abundance carries little weight. The V and J genes are TRBV29-1 and TRBJ2-7; 7 bases are shared with TRBD1. Germline assignment: CDR1 SQVTM and CDR2 ANQGSEA. This CDR3 contains 12 residues. CDR3 DNA: TGCAGCGTTCGGGACAGCAAGTACGGGCAGTACGTC. Its translation: CSVRDSKYGQYV.